This T cell receptor (beta chain) comes out of a study of persistence of HIV-infected CD4 T cells (dated by TCRdb to about 2020). A note on the overall study: The study isolated CMV- and HIV-1 Gag-responding CD4+ T cells from ART-treated individuals to examine antigen-driven clonal expansion of HIV-1-infected cells. The median time participants had been on suppressive ART was about eight years. Peripheral blood samples of up to about 180 mL were obtained at multiple time points, with the exception of a couple of participants, for whom leukapheresis was performed at a single time point. TCRbeta sequencing assessed the clonality of all cells in each sorted population, while proviral sequencing assessed the clonality of infected cells. Cross-participant TCR cluster analysis included about eight participants for CMV and over five participants for Gag.

Comments on this clone: The antigen it recognizes is unknown. No much larger clone exists at a distance of one base, and base qualities are not known.

The immunoSEQ hsTCRB assay version 4 in survey mode was used to sequence TCRbeta repertoires from genomic DNA. For TCRbeta sequencing, genomic DNA was diluted to approximately 10 ng/uL, and up to 1 ug was used per sample. The study's processing was this. TCRbeta data were analyzed in ImmunoSeq Analyzer 3.0, with diversity computed on productive nucleotide rearrangements. Using the Immunarch R package, the improved Chao index served to estimate lower-bound TCR diversity and the Gini coefficient served to estimate clonality. When different nucleotide rearrangements encoded the same CDR3beta amino acid sequence, each rearrangement was treated as a distinct clonotype. Differential abundance analysis found TCRbeta sequences that were significantly enriched in antigen-responding cells compared with anti-CD3/anti-CD28-activated cells. GLIPH2 clustered TCRs by predicted peptide-MHC specificity, both within individual participants and across merged participant data sets. This immuneACCESS table, as held by TCRdb, lists in-frame sequences with V and J called but not all clones. Of the missing ones, under half trace to an unresolved V gene in checked studies; the others have no known cause. V, J and clone size derive from that table, while D and trimming were established from the DNA sequence. The sample profile shows about 40,000 clones; 70% to 80% of them were found once. The ten top clones hold 12% to 15% of the sample.

The research as a whole found: Restriction of bulk TCR analyses to the rare CMV-responding cells that actually carried HIV-1 proviruses was not possible. Antigen-responding cells were enriched for degenerate expanded CDR3beta sequences, which suggests convergent selection of CD4+ responses to CMV and Gag. TCRbeta richness in CMV- and Gag-responding cells was significantly lower than in anti-CD3/anti-CD28-responding cells; CMV-responding cells had higher oligoclonality than CD3/CD28-stimulated and Gag-responding cells. Only a small number of individuals took part in the study, and the range of antigens tested was limited. A correlation was observed between TCR oligoclonality and proviral oligoclonality within the same sorted populations.

The label giving this sample's treatment or condition can be read as: suppressive antiretroviral therapy. A pool of overlapping HIV-1 Gag 15-mer peptides, at 0.95 to 1 ug per peptide per mL, was used to stimulate the cells. Memory CD4+ T cells that did not respond, being CD40L-negative, CD69-negative and CD45RO-high, were sorted as memory populations depleted of antigen-responding cells. Participants were HIV-1-infected adults who started suppressive ART during chronic infection. Plasma HIV-1 RNA had been undetectable (below 50 copies/mL) in participants for at least 4 years. To be included, a participant needed positive CMV serology and a CD4+ T cell count above 400 cells/uL. Before stimulation, PBMCs were isolated using density centrifugation and then depleted of CD8+ T cells. Stimulation of CD8-depleted PBMCs was carried out for approximately 17 hours with anti-CD28/CD49d costimulation, CD40-blocking antibody and enfuvirtide, to prevent new infections. Cell sorting was performed on a Beckman Coulter MoFlo Legacy or XDP sorter, and dead cells were excluded with propidium iodide. Genomic DNA was extracted using the QIAamp DNA Mini Kit for samples with more than one million cells and using the Quick-DNA Microprep Kit for all other samples.

The source was CD4+ T cells sorted from PBMCs after approximately 18-hour stimulation, collected from a patient who received antiretroviral therapy. The cell subset or site label on this specimen signifies: CD40L-CD69- CD45RO-high memory CD4 T cells not responding to Gag peptides. This receptor was obtained from an adult man with HIV who was CMV-seropositive.

The encoded CDR3 is CASSLEALGEQYF. The nucleotide sequence is given as TGTGCCAGCAGCTTAGAGGCGTTGGGGGAGCAGTACTTC. The V and J segments used are TRBV7-8 and TRBJ2-7, with the D gene call left open. For CDR1 and CDR2, the germline V gene lists SGHVS and FQNEAQ. The CDR3 starts with the cysteine, ends with the phenylalanine, and has 13 residues. Only the CDR3 region is kept as DNA, spanning 39 bases read in frame from base 1. V loses 1 base of germline sequence and J loses 7 bases, and the interval between the two ends is 11 bases.